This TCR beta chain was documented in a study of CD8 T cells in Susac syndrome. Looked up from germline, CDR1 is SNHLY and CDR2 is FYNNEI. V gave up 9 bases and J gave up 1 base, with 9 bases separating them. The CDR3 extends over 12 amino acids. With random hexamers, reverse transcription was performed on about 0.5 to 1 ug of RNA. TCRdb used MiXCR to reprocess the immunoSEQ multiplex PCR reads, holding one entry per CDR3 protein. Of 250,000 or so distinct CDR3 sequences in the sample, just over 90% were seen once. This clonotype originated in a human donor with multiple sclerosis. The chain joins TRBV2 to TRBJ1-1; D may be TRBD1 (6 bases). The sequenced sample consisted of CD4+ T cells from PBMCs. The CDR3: CASRTENTEAFF. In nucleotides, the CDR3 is TGTGCCAGTCGGACAGAGAACACTGAAGCTTTCTTT.